This is a list of T cell receptor beta chains from one sample in a study of blood T cell repertoires in COVID-19. Generated by immunoSEQ multiplex PCR, the TCRdb table keeps only in-frame clones and is missing some. The profile covers about 250,000 clones, with about 86% appearing a single time and 5.7% taken by the ten largest. The sequenced material came from peripheral blood. The receptors stem from a man at least 80 years old with acute or convalescent COVID-19. CDR3s include the opening cysteine and the closing phenylalanine or tryptophan. The D gene is left open where the match is weak. Size is omitted from some rows. Given values are once, few, many or a class for expanded clones.

size: NA; J: TRBJ2-5; V: TRBV3-1/TRBV3-2; D: TRBD1; DNA: TGTGCCAGCAGCCAGACAGGGGGCCGGGAGACCCAGTACTTC; CDR3: CASSQTGGRETQYF
size: NA; J: TRBJ1-1; V: TRBV20-1; D: NA; DNA: TGCAGTGCTCTCAGGTCCCCCGAAGCTTTCTTT; CDR3: CSALRSPEAFF
size: once; J: TRBJ1-1; V: TRBV7-2; D: TRBD1; DNA: TGTGCCAGCAGCTCGCAGGGGGCCGTTAACACTGAAGCTTTCTTT; CDR3: CASSSQGAVNTEAFF
size: NA; J: TRBJ1-1; V: TRBV30; D: NA; DNA: TGTGCCTGGAGTGCGTTGGCGAACACTGAAGCTTTCTTT; CDR3: CAWSALANTEAFF
size: NA; J: TRBJ2-5; V: TRBV3-1/TRBV3-2; D: TRBD2; DNA: TGTGCCAGCAGCCTAGCGGGAACGCCCCAGTACTTC; CDR3: CASSLAGTPQYF
size: NA; J: TRBJ2-5; V: TRBV2; D: TRBD2; DNA: TGTGCCAGCAGGAGGACTAGCGGGGGGGAAGAGACCCAGTACTTC; CDR3: CASRRTSGGEETQYF
size: NA; J: TRBJ2-3; V: TRBV7-2; D: TRBD2; DNA: TGTGCCAGCAGCTTATACGGAGCGGGAGGCCCTAGGAGCGGTAGGCAGTATTTT; CDR3: CASSLYGAGGPRSGRQYF
size: NA; J: TRBJ2-6; V: TRBV6-5; D: NA; DNA: TGTGCCAGCAGTTACTCGTACTCTGGGGCCAACGTCCTGACTTTC; CDR3: CASSYSYSGANVLTF
size: NA; J: TRBJ1-6; V: TRBV7-8; D: NA; DNA: TGTGCCAGCAGCTTAAGGACAGATTCCTATAATTCACCCCTCCACTTT; CDR3: CASSLRTDSYNSPLHF
size: few; J: TRBJ1-2; V: TRBV20-1; D: NA; DNA: TGCAGTGCTAGGGTCAGTTATGGCTACACCTTC; CDR3: CSARVSYGYTF